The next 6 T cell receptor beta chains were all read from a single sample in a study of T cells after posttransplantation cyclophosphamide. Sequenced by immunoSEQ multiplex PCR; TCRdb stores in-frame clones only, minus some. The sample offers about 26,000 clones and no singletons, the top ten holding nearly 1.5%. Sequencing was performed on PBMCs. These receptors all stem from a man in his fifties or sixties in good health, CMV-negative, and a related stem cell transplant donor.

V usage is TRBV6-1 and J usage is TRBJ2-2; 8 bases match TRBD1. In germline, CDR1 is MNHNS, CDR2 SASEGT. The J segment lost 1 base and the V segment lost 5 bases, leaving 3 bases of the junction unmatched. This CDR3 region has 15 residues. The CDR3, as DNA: TGTGCCAGCAGTCCGACAGGGGTGAACACCGGGGAGCTGTTTTTT. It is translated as CASSPTGVNTGELFF.

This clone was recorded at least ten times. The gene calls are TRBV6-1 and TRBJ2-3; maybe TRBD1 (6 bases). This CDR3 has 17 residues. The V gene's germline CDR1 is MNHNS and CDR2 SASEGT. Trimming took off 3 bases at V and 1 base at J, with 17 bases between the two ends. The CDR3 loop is CASSELPGQTGTDTQYF. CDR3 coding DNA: TGTGCCAGCAGTGAGCTCCCGGGACAAACCGGCACAGATACGCAGTATTTT.

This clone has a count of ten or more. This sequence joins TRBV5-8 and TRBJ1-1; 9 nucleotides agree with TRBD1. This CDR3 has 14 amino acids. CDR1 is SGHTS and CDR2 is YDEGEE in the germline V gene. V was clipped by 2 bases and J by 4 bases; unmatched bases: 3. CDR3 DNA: TGTGCCAGCAGCTTACTGACAGGGGGCACTGAAGCTTTCTTT. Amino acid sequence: CASSLLTGGTEAFF.

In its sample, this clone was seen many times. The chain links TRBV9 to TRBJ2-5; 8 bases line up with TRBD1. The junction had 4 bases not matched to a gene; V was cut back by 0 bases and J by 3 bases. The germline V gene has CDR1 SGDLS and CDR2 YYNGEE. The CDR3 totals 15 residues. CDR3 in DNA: TGTGCCAGCAGCGTAGCTACAGGGGGGAAAGAGACCCAGTACTTC. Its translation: CASSVATGGKETQYF.

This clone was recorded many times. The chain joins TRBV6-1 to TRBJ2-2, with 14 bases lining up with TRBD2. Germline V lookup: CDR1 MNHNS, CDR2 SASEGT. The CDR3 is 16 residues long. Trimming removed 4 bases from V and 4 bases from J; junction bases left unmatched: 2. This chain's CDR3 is CASSAGLAGVTGELFF. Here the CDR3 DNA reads TGTGCCAGCAGTGCGGGACTAGCGGGAGTCACCGGGGAGCTGTTTTTT.

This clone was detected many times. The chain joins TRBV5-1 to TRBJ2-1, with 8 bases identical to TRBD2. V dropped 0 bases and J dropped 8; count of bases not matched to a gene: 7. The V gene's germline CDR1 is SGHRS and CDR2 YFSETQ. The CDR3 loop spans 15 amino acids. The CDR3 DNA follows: TGCGCCAGCAGCTTGGGTACTAGCGGCGGGGATGAGCAGTTCTTC. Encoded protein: CASSLGTSGGDEQFF.